This T cell receptor (beta chain) emerged from a study of T cells after yellow fever vaccination. Study-wide results and limits: Among primary-vaccination clones, most reappeared after the booster, at about 95% for CD4 and about 90% for CD8.

There are a few counts of this clonotype. Its antigen is undetermined. The CDR3 spans 16 residues. Germline assignment: CDR1 LNHDA and CDR2 SQIVND (reference sequence). The V gene end was trimmed by 5 bases and the J gene end by 1 base; junction bases not matched to a gene: 8. TCR cDNA, made by 5'RACE template switching, carried an added universal primer site and UMIs. A single record per CDR3 protein comes from TCRdb applying MiXCR to the 5' RACE reads. The profile shows about 320,000 distinct CDR3 sequences, 9.5% to 15% of them singletons. The TCR sequence derives from a young man who received the YFV17D yellow fever vaccine. Sequenced material: CD4+ T cells sorted from PBMCs, taken 15 days after the yellow fever booster vaccination. The chain uses TRBV19 and TRBJ2-5; 9 bases fit TRBD2. CDR3 coding DNA: TGTGCCAGTAGTCGGGTTCTGACTAGCGGCCAAGAGACCCAGTACTTC. This gives the protein CASSRVLTSGQETQYF. The entire variable domain, with the rest obtained from reference TRBV19 and TRBJ2-5, is as follows: DGGITQSPKYLFRKEGQNVTLSCEQNLNHDAMYWYRQDPGQGLRLIYYSQIVNDFQKGDIAEGYSVSREKKESFPLTVTSAQKNPTAFYLCASSRVLTSGQETQYFGPGTRLLVL.